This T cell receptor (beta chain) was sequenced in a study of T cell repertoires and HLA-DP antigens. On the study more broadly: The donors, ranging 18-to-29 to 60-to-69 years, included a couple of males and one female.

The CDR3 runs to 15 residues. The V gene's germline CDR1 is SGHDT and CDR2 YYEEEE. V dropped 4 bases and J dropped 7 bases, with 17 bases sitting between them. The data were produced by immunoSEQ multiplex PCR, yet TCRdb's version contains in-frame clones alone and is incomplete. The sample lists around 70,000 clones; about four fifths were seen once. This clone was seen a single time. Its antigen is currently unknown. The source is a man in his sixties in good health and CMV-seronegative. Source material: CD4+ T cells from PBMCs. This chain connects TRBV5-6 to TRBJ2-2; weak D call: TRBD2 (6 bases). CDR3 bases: TGTGCCAGCAGCCCTCGGGGGAGAAGGAACGGGGAGCTGTTTTTT. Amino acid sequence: CASSPRGRRNGELFF.